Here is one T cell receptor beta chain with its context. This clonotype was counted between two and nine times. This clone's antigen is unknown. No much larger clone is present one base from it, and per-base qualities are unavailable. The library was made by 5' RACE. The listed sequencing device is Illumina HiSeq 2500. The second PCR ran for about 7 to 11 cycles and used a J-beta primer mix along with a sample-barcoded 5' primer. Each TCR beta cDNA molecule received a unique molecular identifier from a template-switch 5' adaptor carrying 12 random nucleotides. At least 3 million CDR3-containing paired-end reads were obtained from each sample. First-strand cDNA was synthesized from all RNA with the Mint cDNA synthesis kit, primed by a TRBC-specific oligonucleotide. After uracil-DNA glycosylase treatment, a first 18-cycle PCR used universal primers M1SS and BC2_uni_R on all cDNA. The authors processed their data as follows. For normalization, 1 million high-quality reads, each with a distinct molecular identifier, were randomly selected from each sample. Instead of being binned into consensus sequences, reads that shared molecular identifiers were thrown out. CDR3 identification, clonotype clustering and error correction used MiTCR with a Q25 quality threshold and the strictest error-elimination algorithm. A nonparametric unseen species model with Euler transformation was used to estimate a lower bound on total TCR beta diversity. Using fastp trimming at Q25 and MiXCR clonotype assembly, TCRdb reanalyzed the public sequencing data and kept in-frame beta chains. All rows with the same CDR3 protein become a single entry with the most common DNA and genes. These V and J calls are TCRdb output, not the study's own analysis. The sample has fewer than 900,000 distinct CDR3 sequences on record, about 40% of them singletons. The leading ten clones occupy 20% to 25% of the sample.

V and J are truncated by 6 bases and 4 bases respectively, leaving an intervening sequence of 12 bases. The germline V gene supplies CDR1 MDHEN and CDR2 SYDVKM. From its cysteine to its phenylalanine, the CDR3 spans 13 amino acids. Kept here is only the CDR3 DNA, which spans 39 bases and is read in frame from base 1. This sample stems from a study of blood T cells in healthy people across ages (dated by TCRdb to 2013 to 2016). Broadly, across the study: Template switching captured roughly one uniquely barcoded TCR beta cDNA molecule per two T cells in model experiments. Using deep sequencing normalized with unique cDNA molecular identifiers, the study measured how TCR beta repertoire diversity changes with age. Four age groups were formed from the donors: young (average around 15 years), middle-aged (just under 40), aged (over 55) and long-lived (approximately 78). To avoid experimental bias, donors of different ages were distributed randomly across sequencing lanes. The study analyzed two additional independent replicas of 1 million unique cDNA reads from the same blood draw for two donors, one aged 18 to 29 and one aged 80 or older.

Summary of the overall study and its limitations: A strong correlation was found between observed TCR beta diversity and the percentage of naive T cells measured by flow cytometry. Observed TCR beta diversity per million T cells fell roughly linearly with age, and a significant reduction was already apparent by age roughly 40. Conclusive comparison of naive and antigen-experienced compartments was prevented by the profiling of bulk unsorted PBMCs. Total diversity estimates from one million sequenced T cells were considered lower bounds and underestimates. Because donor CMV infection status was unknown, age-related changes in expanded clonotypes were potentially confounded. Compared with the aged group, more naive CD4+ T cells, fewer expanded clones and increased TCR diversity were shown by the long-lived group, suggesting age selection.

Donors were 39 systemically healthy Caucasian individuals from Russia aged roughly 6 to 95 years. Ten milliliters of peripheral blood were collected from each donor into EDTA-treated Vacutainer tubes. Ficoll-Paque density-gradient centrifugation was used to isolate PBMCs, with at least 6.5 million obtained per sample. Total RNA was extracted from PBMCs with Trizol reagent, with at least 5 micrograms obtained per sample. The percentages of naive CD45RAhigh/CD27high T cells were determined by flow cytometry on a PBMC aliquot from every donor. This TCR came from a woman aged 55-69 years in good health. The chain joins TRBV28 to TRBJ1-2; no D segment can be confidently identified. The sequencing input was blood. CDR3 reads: CASSLQSGYGYTF. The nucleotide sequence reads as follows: TGTGCCAGCAGCTTACAATCGGGCTATGGCTACACCTTC.